This record looks at one T cell receptor (beta chain) sequence and its context. The data were obtained in a study of blood T cell repertoires in COVID-19. Donors in Cohort 3 counted as recovered after two negative PCRs, clearance, or symptom resolution. The V gene lost 3 bases and the J gene lost 11 bases, with 16 bases spanning the gap. Germline V gene lookup returns CDR1 MNHEY and CDR2 SMNVEV (reference sequence). The CDR3 length is 13 residues. Sequenced by immunoSEQ multiplex PCR; TCRdb stores in-frame clones only, minus some. The table records 200,000 to 250,000 clones, about 90% of them present only once.

J is TRBJ1-1 and V is TRBV27; tentatively, D is TRBD1 (5 bases). The specimen sequenced was PBMCs or T cells enriched from blood (not recorded which). The receptor's source is a woman aged 18-29 years who had recovered from COVID-19. CDR3 DNA sequence: TGTGCCAGCAGTTTTGATCCTCGGGGGTTGGCTTTCTTT. This gives the protein CASSFDPRGLAFF.